The source of this T cell receptor beta chain is a study of glioma-infiltrating T cells after dendritic cell vaccination. Profiling relied on immunoSEQ multiplex PCR, and the TCRdb table lists in-frame clones only, not all of them. There are more than 70,000 clones in the sample; 87% occur only once, and around 2.4% lies in the top ten. Time point: after dendritic cell vaccination, including at tumor progression/relapse. This material consisted of blood, taken after dendritic cell vaccination. The TCR originated in a human donor with glioblastoma.

The CDR3 region is CASRPSGGAYNEQFF. The CDR3 nucleotides are TGTGCCAGCAGACCTAGCGGGGGGGCCTACAATGAGCAGTTCTTC. The rearrangement links TRBV7-9 to TRBJ2-1, with 12 bases aligning to TRBD2. V dropped 6 bases and J dropped 2; count of bases not matched to a gene: 2. This CDR3 contains 15 residues. Germline CDR1 is SEHNR and CDR2 is FQNEAQ (reference sequence).